The 18 T cell receptor beta chains below all came from one sample that was sequenced in a study of vaccination effects on CD4 cells after COVID-19. Investigators separated out CD4+ T cells once 9 to 11 days of culture had passed. Infection with SARS-CoV-2 occurred in the person between March and December 2020, and PCR confirmed it. All participants had two doses of either the BNT162b2 or mRNA-1273 vaccine. Their antigens remain unidentified. Profiling relied on immunoSEQ multiplex PCR, and the TCRdb table lists in-frame clones only, not all of them. The sample has about 34,000 clones, about 75% seen once. The sample consisted of CD4+ T cells from PBMCs cultured without peptide, taken after COVID-19 vaccination. The origin of the receptors is a human donor who had a prior SARS-CoV-2 infection.

The chain joins TRBV19 to TRBJ2-3, with 9 bases lining up with TRBD1. Germline lookup yields CDR1 LNHDA and CDR2 SQIVND (reference sequence). J was trimmed by 1 base and V by 9 bases; bases with no gene match: 8. The CDR3 totals 15 residues. CDR3 protein: CASRPRDRGTDTQYF. The CDR3 DNA reads as TGTGCCAGCCGGCCCCGGGACAGGGGCACAGATACGCAGTATTTT. Drawing the rest from reference TRBV19 and TRBJ2-3, the complete variable domain is DGGITQSPKYLFRKEGQNVTLSCEQNLNHDAMYWYRQDPGQGLRLIYYSQIVNDFQKGDIAEGYSVSREKKESFPLTVTSAQKNPTAFYLCASRPRDRGTDTQYFGPGTRLTVL.

The chain uses TRBV5-1 and TRBJ2-2, with D tentatively TRBD1 or TRBD2 (5 bases each). The ends were cut back, 1 base at V and 2 bases at J, with 15 bases in the middle. The CDR3 length is 17 residues. The germline gives CDR1 SGHRS, CDR2 YFSETQ. CDR3 in DNA: TGCGCCAGCAGCTTGACCGGGGCAGGTCGAAACACCGGGGAGCTGTTTTTT. Protein product: CASSLTGAGRNTGELFF. Drawing the rest from reference TRBV5-1 and TRBJ2-2, the complete variable domain is KAGVTQTPRYLIKTRGQQVTLSCSPISGHRSVSWYQQTPGQGLQFLFEYFSETQRNKGNFPGRFSGRQFSNSRSEMNVSTLELGDSALYLCASSLTGAGRNTGELFFGEGSRLTVL.

The chain couples TRBV6-2 or TRBV6-3 to TRBJ1-2; perhaps TRBD1 as D (6 bases). From germline, CDR1 is MNHEY and CDR2 SVGEGT. The CDR3 has 13 residues. Trimming cost V 3 bases and J 6 bases, with 11 bases left between them. CDR3 sequence (DNA): TGTGCCAGCAGTTATGGAGGACAGAATGGCTACACCTTC. Amino acids: CASSYGGQNGYTF.

The chain links TRBV9 to TRBJ2-2, with TRBD2 matching over 8 bases. Germline V lookup: CDR1 SGDLS, CDR2 YYNGEE. This CDR3 comprises 15 residues. With V trimmed by 5 bases and J by 5 bases, 8 bases remained unmatched. In DNA, the CDR3 is TGTGCCAGCAGATATAGCGGGGAAGAGACCGGGGAGCTGTTTTTT. Protein product: CASRYSGEETGELFF.

The chain uses TRBV4-1 and TRBJ1-2, with a weak D call TRBD1 (5 bases). The V and J ends lost 0 bases and 4 bases respectively, with 12 bases between them. Germline V lookup: CDR1 MGHRA, CDR2 YSYEKL. CDR3 size: 15 residues. The CDR3 sequence: CASSQDPGRVYGYTF. The CDR3 DNA reads as TGCGCCAGCAGCCAAGATCCAGGCAGGGTCTATGGCTACACCTTC.

The CDR3 is CASIRGTENTEAFF. As DNA, the CDR3 is TGTGCCAGCATACGAGGGACAGAGAACACTGAAGCTTTCTTT. V usage is TRBV6-6 and J usage is TRBJ1-1, with 7 bases identical to TRBD1. Germline-derived CDR1 and CDR2 are MNHNY and SVGAGI (reference sequence). Unmatched junction bases numbered 6, after V lost 7 bases and J lost 1 base. This CDR3 has 14 amino acids.

In this sample, this clone turned up once. The chain is built from TRBV13 and TRBJ1-6, with TRBD1 matching 7 bases. Unmatched junction bases numbered 6, after V lost 5 bases and J lost 8 bases. Germline-derived CDR1 and CDR2 are PRHDT and FYEKMQ (reference sequence). CDR3 length equals 14 residues. The CDR3 region is CASSQTGTHSPLHF. The CDR3 DNA follows: TGTGCCAGCAGCCAGACAGGGACACATTCACCCCTCCACTTT.

This chain uses TRBV7-2 with TRBJ2-7, with D unclear. In germline, CDR1 is SGHTA, CDR2 FQGNSA. The CDR3 extends over 15 amino acids. V shed 0 bases and J shed 4 bases, with 13 bases lying between them. In DNA, the CDR3 is TGTGCCAGCAGCTTAGCCGAGTTCAGCATATACGAGCAGTACTTC. It specifies CASSLAEFSIYEQYF.

The rearrangement links TRBV6-6 to TRBJ1-2; D is uncertain. This CDR3 spans 13 amino acids. Germline CDR1 is MNHNY and CDR2 is SVGAGI (reference sequence). Trimming cost V 8 bases and J 2 bases, with 12 bases left between them. CDR3: CASQFGTNYGYTF. In DNA, the CDR3 is TGTGCCAGCCAGTTCGGAACGAACTATGGCTACACCTTC.

The chain recombines TRBV2 with TRBJ1-6; TRBD1 might be the D (6 bases). The CDR3 length is 15 residues. Germline V CDR1 and CDR2: SNHLY, FYNNEI. V lost 7 bases to trimming and J lost 6 bases, with 16 bases between them. CDR3 sequence (DNA): TGTGCCAGCAATCAAGTAGGGGGGAGTAATTCACCCCTCCACTTT. Amino acids: CASNQVGGSNSPLHF.

V and J are TRBV5-8 and TRBJ2-5; possible D gene TRBD1, 5 bases. The V gene's germline CDR1 is SGHTS and CDR2 YDEGEE. Trimming shortened V by 9 bases and J by 5 bases, and 17 bases separated the two germline ends. This CDR3 contains 13 residues. The CDR3: CATKLRGKETQYF. The CDR3 DNA follows: TGTGCCACCAAGCTAAGGGGAAAGGAGACCCAGTACTTC.

This clone came up a few times. This chain connects TRBV3-1 (or the pseudogene TRBV3-2) to TRBJ1-2; unclear D gene. V was clipped by 3 bases and J by 4 bases, with 12 bases between them. Germline V gene lookup returns CDR1 LGHDT and CDR2 YNNKEL (reference sequence). The CDR3 has 14 amino acids. This CDR3 reads CASSHRGLLYGYTF. CDR3 in DNA: TGTGCCAGCAGCCATCGAGGGCTCCTCTATGGCTACACCTTC.

This clone was recorded once. The CDR3 here is CASSPHDRYRGRNSPLHF. The DNA of the CDR3 is TGTGCCAGCAGCCCTCACGACCGTTACAGGGGACGAAATTCACCCCTCCACTTT. V usage is TRBV7-2 and J usage is TRBJ1-6; 7 nucleotides agree with TRBD1. Germline CDR1 is SGHTA and CDR2 is FQGNSA. The V and J ends lost 5 bases and 7 bases, in that order; junction bases with no gene match: 17. The CDR3 is 18 residues long.

This clone has just one count. The rearrangement uses TRBV7-8 and TRBJ2-3; 9 bases agree with TRBD1. This CDR3 has 19 amino acids. Per the germline V gene, CDR1 is SGHVS and CDR2 is FQNEAQ. Unmatched junction bases numbered 15, after V lost 1 base and J lost 4 bases. In nucleotides, the CDR3 is TGTGCCAGCAGCTTAGTAAATATATGGACAGGGGAAAGGTCAGATACGCAGTATTTT. It specifies CASSLVNIWTGERSDTQYF.

The chain combines TRBV4-1 with TRBJ2-4, with 8 nucleotides matching TRBD1. This CDR3 is built from 17 residues. CDR1 and CDR2 (germline): MGHRA, YSYEKL. The V gene end was trimmed by 2 bases and the J gene end by 1 base; junction bases not matched to a gene: 7. The CDR3 coding sequence is TGCGCCAGCAGCCAACCCACCAGGGGGCGGGCCAAAAACATTCAGTACTTC. It encodes CASSQPTRGRAKNIQYF.

The rearrangement links TRBV4-2 to TRBJ1-5, with no clear D. Germline CDR1 LGHNA, CDR2 YNFKEQ. The CDR3 has 15 amino acids. V lost 0 bases and J 4 bases, leaving 10 bases between the germline ends. The CDR3 protein is CASSQDPVRNQPQHF. CDR3 sequence (DNA): TGTGCCAGCAGCCAAGATCCCGTTAGGAATCAGCCCCAGCATTTT.

V and J are TRBV7-3 and TRBJ2-1; 8 bases agree with TRBD2. J lost 7 bases, V lost 6 bases, and 11 bases had no gene match. The germline gives CDR1 SGHTA, CDR2 FQGTGA. The CDR3 length is 15 residues. The CDR3 nucleotides read TGTGCCAGCAGATCCGACGGGGGGGCGAGGAATGAGCAGTTCTTC. It translates to CASRSDGGARNEQFF.

This clone has a single count. V usage is TRBV7-9 and J usage is TRBJ1-1, with 7 bases lining up with TRBD1. This CDR3 is 16 amino acids long. V was pared by 1 base and J by 4 bases, with 9 bases of the junction left unmatched. CDR1 SEHNR and CDR2 FQNEAQ come from the germline V gene (reference sequence). Here the CDR3 reads CASSLVVGGAPTEAFF. The DNA of the CDR3 is TGTGCCAGCAGCTTAGTTGTAGGGGGCGCTCCCACTGAAGCTTTCTTT.